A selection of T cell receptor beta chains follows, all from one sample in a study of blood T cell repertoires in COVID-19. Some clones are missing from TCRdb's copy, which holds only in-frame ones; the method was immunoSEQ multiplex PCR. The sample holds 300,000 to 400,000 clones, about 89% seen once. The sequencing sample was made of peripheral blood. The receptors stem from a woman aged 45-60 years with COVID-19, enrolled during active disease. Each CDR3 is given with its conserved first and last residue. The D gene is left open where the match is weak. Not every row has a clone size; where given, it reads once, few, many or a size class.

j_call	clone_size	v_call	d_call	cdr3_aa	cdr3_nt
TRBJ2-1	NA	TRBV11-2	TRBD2	CASSQGLAGGFYNEQFF	TGTGCCAGCAGCCAGGGACTAGCGGGAGGGTTCTACAATGAGCAGTTCTTC
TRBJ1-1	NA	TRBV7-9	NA	CASSPRSGQNTEAFF	TGTGCCAGCAGCCCCCGTTCTGGACAGAACACTGAAGCTTTCTTT
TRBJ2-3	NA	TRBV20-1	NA	CSASGRDTQYF	TGCAGTGCTTCAGGGAGGGATACGCAGTATTTT
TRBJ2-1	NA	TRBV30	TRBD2	CAWRRLAGWNEQFF	TGTGCCTGGAGGAGACTAGCGGGATGGAATGAGCAGTTCTTC
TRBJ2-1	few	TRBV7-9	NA	CASSFDSYNEQFF	TGTGCCAGCAGCTTCGACAGTTACAATGAGCAGTTCTTC
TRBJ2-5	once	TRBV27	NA	CASSNRDFQETQYF	TGTGCCAGCAGTAACCGGGACTTTCAAGAGACCCAGTACTTC
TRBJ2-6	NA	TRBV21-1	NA	CASSKSESTGGGALSTGANVLTF	TGTGCCAGCAGCAAATCGGAAAGTACTGGGGGGGGCGCTCTGAGTACTGGGGCCAACGTCCTGACTTTC
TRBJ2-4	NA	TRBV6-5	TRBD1	CASSPTGDKNIQYF	TGTGCCAGCAGCCCGACAGGGGACAAAAACATTCAGTACTTC
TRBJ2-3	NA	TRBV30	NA	CAWSVGGTDTQYF	TGTGCCTGGAGTGTAGGGGGCACAGATACGCAGTATTTT
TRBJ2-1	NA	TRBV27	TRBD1	CASSYNRGRQFF	TGTGCCAGCAGTTATAACAGGGGACGGCAGTTCTTC
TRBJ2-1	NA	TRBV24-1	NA	CATSDKSGASYNEQFF	TGTGCCACCAGTGATAAGAGCGGAGCCTCCTACAATGAGCAGTTCTTC
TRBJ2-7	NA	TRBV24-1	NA	CATSDCQGISYEQYF	TGTGCCACCAGTGATTGTCAGGGTATCTCCTACGAGCAGTACTTC
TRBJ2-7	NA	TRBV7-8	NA	CASSLVTGLDEQYF	TGTGCCAGCAGCTTAGTTACAGGGCTCGACGAGCAGTACTTC
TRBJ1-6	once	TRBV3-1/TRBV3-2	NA	CASSQQGNLNSPLHF	TGTGCCAGCAGCCAACAGGGGAACCTGAATTCACCCCTCCACTTT
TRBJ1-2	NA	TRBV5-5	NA	CASSLGLSEGGYTF	TGTGCCAGCAGCTTAGGTCTCTCCGAGGGTGGCTACACCTTC
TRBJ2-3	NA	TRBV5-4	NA	CASSFGQGGTDTQYF	TGTGCCAGCAGCTTCGGGCAGGGGGGAACAGATACGCAGTATTTT
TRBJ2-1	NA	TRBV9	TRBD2	CASSEGVGSGRAVNEQFF	TGTGCCAGCAGCGAGGGGGTAGGTAGCGGGAGGGCCGTCAATGAGCAGTTCTTC
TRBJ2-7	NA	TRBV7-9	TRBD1	CASSSPSTGLNYEQYF	TGTGCCAGCAGCTCACCCTCGACAGGGTTAAACTACGAGCAGTACTTC
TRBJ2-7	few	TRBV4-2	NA	CASSQESPYEQYF	TGTGCCAGCAGCCAAGAATCTCCCTACGAGCAGTACTTC
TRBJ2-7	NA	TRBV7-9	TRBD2	CASSLSGSRSYEQYF	TGTGCCAGCAGCCTTAGCGGGAGCCGCTCCTACGAGCAGTACTTC
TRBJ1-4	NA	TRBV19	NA	CASLRQVPSNEKLFF	TGTGCCAGTCTCCGGCAGGTGCCATCGAATGAAAAACTGTTTTTT
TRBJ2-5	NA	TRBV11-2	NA	CASSSTRGQETQYF	TGTGCCAGCAGCTCCACCCGGGGACAAGAGACCCAGTACTTC
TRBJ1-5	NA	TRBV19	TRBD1	CATVGDRGNQPQHF	TGTGCCACCGTCGGGGACAGGGGTAATCAGCCCCAGCATTTT
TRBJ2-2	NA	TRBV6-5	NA	CASGLLAPNTGELFF	TGTGCCAGCGGCCTCCTAGCGCCCAACACCGGGGAGCTGTTTTTT
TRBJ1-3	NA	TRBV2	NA	CASSDPSFIGSSSGNTIYF	TGTGCCAGCAGTGACCCCTCCTTCATTGGCTCTTCGTCTGGAAACACCATATATTTT
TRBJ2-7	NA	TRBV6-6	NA	CASSRLGVARDSYEQYF	TGTGCCAGCAGTCGTCTTGGGGTAGCCAGGGACTCCTACGAGCAGTACTTC
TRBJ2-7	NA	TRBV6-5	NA	CASSYSVQGEQYF	TGTGCCAGCAGTTACTCGGTGCAGGGCGAGCAGTACTTC
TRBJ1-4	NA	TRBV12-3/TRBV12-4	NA	CASSLWHEKLFF	TGTGCCAGCAGTTTGTGGCATGAAAAACTGTTTTTT
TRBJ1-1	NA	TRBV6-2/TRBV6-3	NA	CASSYSNGRGTEAFF	TGTGCCAGCAGTTACTCGAATGGTAGGGGGACTGAAGCTTTCTTT
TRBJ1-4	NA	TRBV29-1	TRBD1	CSVGQGDREKLFF	TGCAGCGTGGGACAGGGGGATCGGGAAAAACTGTTTTTT
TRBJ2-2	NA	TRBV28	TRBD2	CASSRRLAATGELFF	TGTGCCAGCAGCAGACGACTAGCGGCGACCGGGGAGCTGTTTTTT
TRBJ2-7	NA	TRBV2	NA	CASSEYHGAEQYF	TGTGCCAGCAGTGAATATCACGGAGCCGAGCAGTACTTC
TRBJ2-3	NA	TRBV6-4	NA	CASSDFSGGTDTQYF	TGTGCCAGCAGTGACTTCTCGGGGGGCACAGATACGCAGTATTTT
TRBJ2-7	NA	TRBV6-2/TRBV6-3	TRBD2	CASSAISGNHEQYF	TGTGCCAGCAGCGCGATTAGCGGGAATCACGAGCAGTACTTC
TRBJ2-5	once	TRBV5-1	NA	CASSLSSSQETQYF	TGCGCCAGCAGCTTAAGTTCTAGTCAAGAGACCCAGTACTTC
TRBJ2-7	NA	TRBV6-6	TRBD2	CASSGEGGRIAEQYF	TGTGCCAGCAGTGGGGAGGGCGGGAGGATCGCCGAGCAGTACTTC
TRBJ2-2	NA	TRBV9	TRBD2	CASSWGSAGSTGELFF	TGTGCCAGCAGTTGGGGTTCAGCGGGGAGTACCGGGGAGCTGTTTTTT
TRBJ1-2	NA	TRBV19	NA	CASSPQGANYGYTF	TGTGCCAGTAGTCCACAGGGTGCTAACTATGGCTACACCTTC
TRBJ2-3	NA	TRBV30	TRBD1	CAWRSGGGTDTQYF	TGTGCCTGGAGATCAGGGGGAGGCACAGATACGCAGTATTTT
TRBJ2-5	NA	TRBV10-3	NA	CAISESSGVGTQYF	TGTGCCATCAGTGAGTCGTCAGGGGTGGGGACCCAGTACTTC
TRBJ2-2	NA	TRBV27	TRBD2	CASSTSGTNTGELFF	TGTGCCAGCAGTACTAGCGGTACGAACACCGGGGAGCTGTTTTTT
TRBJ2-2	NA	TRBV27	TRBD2	CASSSLAGGTGELFF	TGTGCCAGCAGTTCCCTAGCGGGAGGCACCGGGGAGCTGTTTTTT
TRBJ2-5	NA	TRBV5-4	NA	CASSLDRGETQYF	TGTGCCAGCAGCTTGGACCGGGGAGAGACCCAGTACTTC
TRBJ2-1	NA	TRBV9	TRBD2	CASSVGTSAYNEQFF	TGTGCCAGCAGCGTAGGGACTAGCGCCTACAATGAGCAGTTCTTC
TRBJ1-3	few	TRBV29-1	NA	CSAIGNTIYF	TGCAGCGCCATCGGGAACACCATATATTTT
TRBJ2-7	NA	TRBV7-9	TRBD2	CASSPPSGRHEQYF	TGTGCCAGCAGCCCGCCTAGCGGGAGGCACGAGCAGTACTTC
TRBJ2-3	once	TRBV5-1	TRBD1	CASSSESGTGKYTQYF	TGCGCCAGCAGCTCCGAATCCGGGACAGGGAAGTATACGCAGTATTTT
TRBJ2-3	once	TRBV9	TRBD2	CASSVLAGVDTQYF	TGTGCCAGCAGCGTATTAGCGGGAGTAGATACGCAGTATTTT
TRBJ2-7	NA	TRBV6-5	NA	CASSSPAGHYEQYF	TGTGCCAGCAGTTCCCCTGCAGGACACTACGAGCAGTACTTC
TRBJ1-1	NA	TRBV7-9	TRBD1	CASSFKGQVNTEAFF	TGTGCCAGCAGCTTCAAGGGACAGGTGAACACTGAAGCTTTCTTT
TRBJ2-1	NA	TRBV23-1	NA	CASSQTLQGPLNEQFF	TGCGCCAGCAGTCAGACTTTACAGGGCCCTCTCAATGAGCAGTTCTTC